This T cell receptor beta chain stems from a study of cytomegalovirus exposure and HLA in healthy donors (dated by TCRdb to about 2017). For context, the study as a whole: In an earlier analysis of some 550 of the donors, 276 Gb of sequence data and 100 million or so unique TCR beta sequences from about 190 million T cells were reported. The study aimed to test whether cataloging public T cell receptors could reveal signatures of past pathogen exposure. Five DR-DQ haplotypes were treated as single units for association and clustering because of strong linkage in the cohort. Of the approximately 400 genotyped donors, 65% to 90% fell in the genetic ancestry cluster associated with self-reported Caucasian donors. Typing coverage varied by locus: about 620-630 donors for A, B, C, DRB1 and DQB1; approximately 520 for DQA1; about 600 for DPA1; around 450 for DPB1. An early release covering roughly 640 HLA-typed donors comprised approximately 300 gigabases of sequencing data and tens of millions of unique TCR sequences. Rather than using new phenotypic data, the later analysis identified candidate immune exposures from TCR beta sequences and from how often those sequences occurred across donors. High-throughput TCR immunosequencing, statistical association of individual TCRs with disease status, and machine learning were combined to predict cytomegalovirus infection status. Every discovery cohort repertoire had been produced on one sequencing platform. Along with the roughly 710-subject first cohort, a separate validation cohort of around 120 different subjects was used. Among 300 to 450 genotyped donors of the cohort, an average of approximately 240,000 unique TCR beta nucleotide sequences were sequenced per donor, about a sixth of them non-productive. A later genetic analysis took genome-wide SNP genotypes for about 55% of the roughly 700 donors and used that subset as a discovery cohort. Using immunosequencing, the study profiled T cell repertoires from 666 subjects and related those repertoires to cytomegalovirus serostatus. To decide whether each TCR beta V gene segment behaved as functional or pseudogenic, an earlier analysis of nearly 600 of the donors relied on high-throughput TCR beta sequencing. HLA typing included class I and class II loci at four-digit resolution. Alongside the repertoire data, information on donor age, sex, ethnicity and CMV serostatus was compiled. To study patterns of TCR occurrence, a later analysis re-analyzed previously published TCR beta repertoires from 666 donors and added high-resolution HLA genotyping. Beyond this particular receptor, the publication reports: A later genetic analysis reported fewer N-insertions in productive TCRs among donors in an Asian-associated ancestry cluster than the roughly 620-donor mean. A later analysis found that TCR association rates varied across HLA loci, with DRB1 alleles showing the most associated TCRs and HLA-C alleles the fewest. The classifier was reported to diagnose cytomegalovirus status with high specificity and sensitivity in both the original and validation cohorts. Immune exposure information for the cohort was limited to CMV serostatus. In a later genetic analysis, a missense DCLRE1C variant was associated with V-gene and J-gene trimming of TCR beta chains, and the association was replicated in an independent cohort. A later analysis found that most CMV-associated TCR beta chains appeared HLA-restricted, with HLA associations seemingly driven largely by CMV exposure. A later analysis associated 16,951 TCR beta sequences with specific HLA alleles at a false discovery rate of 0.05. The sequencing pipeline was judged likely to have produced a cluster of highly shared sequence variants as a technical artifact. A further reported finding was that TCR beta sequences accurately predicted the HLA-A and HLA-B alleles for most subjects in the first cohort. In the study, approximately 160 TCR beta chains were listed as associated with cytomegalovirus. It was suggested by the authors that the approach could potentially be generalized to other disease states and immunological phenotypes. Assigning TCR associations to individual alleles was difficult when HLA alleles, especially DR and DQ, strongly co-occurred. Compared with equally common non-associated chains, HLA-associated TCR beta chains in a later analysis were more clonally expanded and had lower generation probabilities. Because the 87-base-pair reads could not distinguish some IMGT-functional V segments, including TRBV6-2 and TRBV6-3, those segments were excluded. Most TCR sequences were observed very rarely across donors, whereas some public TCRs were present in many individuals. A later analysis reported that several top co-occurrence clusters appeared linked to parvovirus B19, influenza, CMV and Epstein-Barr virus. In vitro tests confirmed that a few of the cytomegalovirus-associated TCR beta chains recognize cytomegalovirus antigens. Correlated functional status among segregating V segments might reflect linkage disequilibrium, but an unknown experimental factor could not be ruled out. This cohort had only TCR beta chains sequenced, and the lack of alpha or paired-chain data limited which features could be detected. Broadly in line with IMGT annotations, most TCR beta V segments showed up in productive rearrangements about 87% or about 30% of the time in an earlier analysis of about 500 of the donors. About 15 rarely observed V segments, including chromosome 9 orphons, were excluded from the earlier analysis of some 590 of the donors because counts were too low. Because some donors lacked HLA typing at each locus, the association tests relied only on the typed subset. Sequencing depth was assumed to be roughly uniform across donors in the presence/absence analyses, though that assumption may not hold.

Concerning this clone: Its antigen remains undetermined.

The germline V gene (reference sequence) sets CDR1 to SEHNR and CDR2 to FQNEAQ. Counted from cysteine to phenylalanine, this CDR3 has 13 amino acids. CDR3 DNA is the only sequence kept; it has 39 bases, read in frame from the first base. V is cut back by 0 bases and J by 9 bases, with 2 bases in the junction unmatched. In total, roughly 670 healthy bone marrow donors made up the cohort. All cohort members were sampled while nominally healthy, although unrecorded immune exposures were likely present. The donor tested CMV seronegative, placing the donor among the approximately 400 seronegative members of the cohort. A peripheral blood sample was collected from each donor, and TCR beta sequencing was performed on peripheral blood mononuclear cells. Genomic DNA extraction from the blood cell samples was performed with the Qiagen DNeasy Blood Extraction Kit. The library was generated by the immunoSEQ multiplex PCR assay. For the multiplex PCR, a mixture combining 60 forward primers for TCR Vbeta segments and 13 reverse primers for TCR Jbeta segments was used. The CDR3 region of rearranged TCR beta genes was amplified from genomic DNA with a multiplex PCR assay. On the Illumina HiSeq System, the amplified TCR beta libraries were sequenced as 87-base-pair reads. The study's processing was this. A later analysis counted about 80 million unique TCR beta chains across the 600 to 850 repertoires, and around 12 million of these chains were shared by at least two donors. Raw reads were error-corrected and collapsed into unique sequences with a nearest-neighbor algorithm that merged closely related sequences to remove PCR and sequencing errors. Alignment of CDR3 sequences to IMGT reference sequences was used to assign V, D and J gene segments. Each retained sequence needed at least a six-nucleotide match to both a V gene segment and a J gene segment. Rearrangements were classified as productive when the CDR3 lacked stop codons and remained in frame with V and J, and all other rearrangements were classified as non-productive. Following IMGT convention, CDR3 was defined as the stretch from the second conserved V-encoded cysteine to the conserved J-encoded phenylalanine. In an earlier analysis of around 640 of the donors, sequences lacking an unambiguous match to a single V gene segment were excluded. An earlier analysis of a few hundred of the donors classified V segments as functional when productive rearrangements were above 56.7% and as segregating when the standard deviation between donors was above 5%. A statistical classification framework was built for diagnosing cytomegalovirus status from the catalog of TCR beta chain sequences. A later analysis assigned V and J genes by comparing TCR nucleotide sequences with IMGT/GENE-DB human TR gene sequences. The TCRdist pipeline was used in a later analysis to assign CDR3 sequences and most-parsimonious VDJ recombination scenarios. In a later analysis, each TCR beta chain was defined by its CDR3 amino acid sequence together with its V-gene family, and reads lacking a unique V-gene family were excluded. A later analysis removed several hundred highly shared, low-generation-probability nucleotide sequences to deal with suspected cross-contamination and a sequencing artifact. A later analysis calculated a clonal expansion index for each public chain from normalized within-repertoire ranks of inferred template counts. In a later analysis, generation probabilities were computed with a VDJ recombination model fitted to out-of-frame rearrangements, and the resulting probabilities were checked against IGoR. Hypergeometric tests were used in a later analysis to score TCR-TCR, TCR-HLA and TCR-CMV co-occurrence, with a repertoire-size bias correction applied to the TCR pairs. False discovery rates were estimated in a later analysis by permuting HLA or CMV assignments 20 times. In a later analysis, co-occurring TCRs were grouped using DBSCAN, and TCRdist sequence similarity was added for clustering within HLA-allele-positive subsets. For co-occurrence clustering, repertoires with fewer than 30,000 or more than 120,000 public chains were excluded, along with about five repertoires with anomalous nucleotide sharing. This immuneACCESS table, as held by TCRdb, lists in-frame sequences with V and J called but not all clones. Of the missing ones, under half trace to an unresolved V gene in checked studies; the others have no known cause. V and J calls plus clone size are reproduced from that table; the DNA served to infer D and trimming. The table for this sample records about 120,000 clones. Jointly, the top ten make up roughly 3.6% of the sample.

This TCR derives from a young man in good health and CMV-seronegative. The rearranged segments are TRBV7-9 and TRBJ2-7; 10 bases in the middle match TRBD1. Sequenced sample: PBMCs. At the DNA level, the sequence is TGTGCCAGCAGCTTAGCGGGACAGGGGTTGCAGTACTTC. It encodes CASSLAGQGLQYF.